The T cell receptor (beta chain) described here comes from a study of CD8 T cells in Susac syndrome. Sequencing of TCR beta, carried out with a high-throughput approach, was applied to CD8+ and CD4+ T cells from the blood. The study used healthy donors as controls matched for age and sex. CDR3 length: 9 residues. Germline CDR1 reads SNHLY; CDR2 reads FYNNEI. V was trimmed by 2 bases and J by 11 bases, leaving 0 bases between them. This clonotype was seen more than once but under ten times. Antigen unknown. Study-wide results and caveats: By the study's own acknowledgment, its TCR sequencing and HLA analysis included relatively few individuals.

Random hexamers were used to reverse transcribe the RNA input (about 0.5 to 1 ug). Multiplex PCR with immunoSEQ amplified the TCR beta CDR3 across 54 Vbeta and 13 Jbeta. Each CDR3 protein gets one entry after TCRdb re-called the immunoSEQ multiplex PCR reads with MiXCR. Among fewer than 70,000 distinct CDR3 sequences listed, approximately 95% were seen once. The V and J genes are TRBV2 and TRBJ1-4; unclear D gene. The receptor's source is a human donor in good health. The sample comprised CD8+ T cells from PBMCs. The CDR3 nucleotides read TGTGCCAGCAGTGAAAAACTGTTTTTT. As protein: CASSEKLFF.